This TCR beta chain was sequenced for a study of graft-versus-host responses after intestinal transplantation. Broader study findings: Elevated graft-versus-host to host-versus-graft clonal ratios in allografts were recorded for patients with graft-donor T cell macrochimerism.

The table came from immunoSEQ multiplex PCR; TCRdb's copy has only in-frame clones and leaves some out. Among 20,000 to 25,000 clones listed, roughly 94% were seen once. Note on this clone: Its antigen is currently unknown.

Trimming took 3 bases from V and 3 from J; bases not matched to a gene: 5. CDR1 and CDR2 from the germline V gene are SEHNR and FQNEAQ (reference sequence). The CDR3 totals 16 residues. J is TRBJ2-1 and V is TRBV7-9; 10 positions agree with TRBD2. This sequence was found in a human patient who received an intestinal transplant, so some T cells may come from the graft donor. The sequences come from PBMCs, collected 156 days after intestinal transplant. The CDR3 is CASSFIAGGLYNEQFF. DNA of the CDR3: TGTGCCAGCAGCTTTATAGCGGGGGGTCTCTACAATGAGCAGTTCTTC. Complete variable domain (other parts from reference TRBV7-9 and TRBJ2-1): DTGVSQNPRHKITKRGQNVTFRCDPISEHNRLYWYRQTLGQGPEFLTYFQNEAQLEKSRLLSDRFSAERPKGSFSTLEIQRTEQGDSAMYLCASSFIAGGLYNEQFFGPGTRLTVL.